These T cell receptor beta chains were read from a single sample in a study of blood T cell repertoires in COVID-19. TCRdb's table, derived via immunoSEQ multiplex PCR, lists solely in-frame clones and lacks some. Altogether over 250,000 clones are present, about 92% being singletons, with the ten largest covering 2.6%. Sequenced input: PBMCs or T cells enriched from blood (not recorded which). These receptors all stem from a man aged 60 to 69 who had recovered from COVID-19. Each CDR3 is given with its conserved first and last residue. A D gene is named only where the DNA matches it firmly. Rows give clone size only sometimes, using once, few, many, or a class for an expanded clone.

CDR3: CASSQNRGTNEKLFF
DNA: TGTGCCAGCAGCCAAAACAGGGGAACTAATGAAAAACTGTTTTTT
J: TRBJ1-4
V: TRBV4-2
size: NA
D: TRBD1

CDR3: CASSPGTGDNEQYF
DNA: TGTGCCAGCAGCCCGGGGACAGGGGATAATGAGCAGTACTTC
J: TRBJ2-7
V: TRBV5-4
size: NA
D: TRBD1

CDR3: CASSPRLGASYEQYF
DNA: TGTGCCAGCTCACCTAGACTTGGGGCCTCCTACGAGCAGTACTTC
J: TRBJ2-7
V: TRBV18
size: few
D: NA

CDR3: CASRATSNADTQYF
DNA: TGTGCCAGCAGAGCGACTAGTAACGCAGATACGCAGTATTTT
J: TRBJ2-3
V: TRBV25-1
size: NA
D: NA

CDR3: CASSAGQDYYGYTF
DNA: TGTGCCAGCAGCGCCGGACAGGACTACTATGGCTACACCTTC
J: TRBJ1-2
V: TRBV5-4
size: NA
D: TRBD1

CDR3: CASSAGQGPYNEQFF
DNA: TGTGCCAGCAGTGCCGGGCAGGGCCCCTACAATGAGCAGTTCTTC
J: TRBJ2-1
V: TRBV6-4
size: NA
D: NA

CDR3: CASSYGGGRNSPLHF
DNA: TGTGCCAGCTCATACGGGGGGGGCAGGAATTCACCCCTCCACTTT
J: TRBJ1-6
V: TRBV11-2
size: NA
D: NA

CDR3: CASSSRQHYGYTF
DNA: TGTGCCAGCAGTTCCCGACAGCACTATGGCTACACCTTC
J: TRBJ1-2
V: TRBV6-5
size: NA
D: NA

CDR3: CASTKGGIYNSPLHF
DNA: TGTGCCAGTACGAAAGGGGGCATCTATAATTCACCCCTCCACTTT
J: TRBJ1-6
V: TRBV19
size: once
D: TRBD1

CDR3: CASSYLRLASAEQYF
DNA: TGTGCCAGCAGTTACCTCAGACTAGCGAGCGCCGAGCAGTACTTC
J: TRBJ2-7
V: TRBV6-5
size: NA
D: TRBD2

CDR3: CATTSASSTDTQYF
DNA: TGTGCCACTACTAGCGCGTCTAGCACAGATACGCAGTATTTT
J: TRBJ2-3
V: TRBV27
size: NA
D: TRBD2

CDR3: CATSRLAGLTPGNSYEQYF
DNA: TGTGCCACCAGTCGACTAGCGGGACTAACACCAGGTAACTCCTACGAGCAGTACTTC
J: TRBJ2-7
V: TRBV24-1
size: NA
D: TRBD2

CDR3: CASSFTVSSYEQYF
DNA: TGTGCCAGCAGCTTCACAGTCAGCTCCTACGAGCAGTACTTC
J: TRBJ2-7
V: TRBV11-3
size: NA
D: NA

CDR3: CARSGVYGYTF
DNA: TGTGCCCGCTCGGGGGTCTATGGCTACACCTTC
J: TRBJ1-2
V: TRBV30
size: NA
D: NA

CDR3: CASSERSGSWGETQYF
DNA: TGTGCCAGCAGTGAGCGTAGCGGGAGCTGGGGAGAGACCCAGTACTTC
J: TRBJ2-5
V: TRBV6-1
size: NA
D: TRBD2

CDR3: CASSLRDRDGDEQFF
DNA: TGTGCCAGCAGCTTAAGGGACAGAGATGGCGATGAGCAGTTCTTC
J: TRBJ2-1
V: TRBV7-6
size: NA
D: TRBD1

CDR3: CASSAGGQLEAFF
DNA: TGTGCCAGCAGTGCAGGAGGACAGCTTGAAGCTTTCTTT
J: TRBJ1-1
V: TRBV25-1
size: NA
D: NA

CDR3: CSVVGRGLSPNGEQFF
DNA: TGCAGCGTTGTTGGCAGGGGGTTATCTCCCAATGGGGAGCAGTTCTTC
J: TRBJ2-1
V: TRBV29-1
size: NA
D: TRBD1

CDR3: CASSGNPGQGIVEQFF
DNA: TGTGCCAGCAGTGGAAACCCGGGACAGGGAATCGTTGAGCAGTTCTTC
J: TRBJ2-1
V: TRBV6-1
size: NA
D: TRBD1

CDR3: CASSYQGGLAYEQYF
DNA: TGTGCCAGCAGTTACCAGGGGGGCCTCGCATACGAGCAGTACTTC
J: TRBJ2-7
V: TRBV6-6
size: NA
D: NA

CDR3: CASSGRGGQETQYF
DNA: TGTGCCAGTAGTGGGAGAGGGGGCCAAGAGACCCAGTACTTC
J: TRBJ2-5
V: TRBV19
size: NA
D: NA

CDR3: CASSPKTIARGSETQYF
DNA: TGTGCCAGCAGTCCTAAAACAATAGCGCGCGGGAGCGAGACCCAGTACTTC
J: TRBJ2-5
V: TRBV7-2
size: NA
D: TRBD2

CDR3: CSVGTGIVPEQYF
DNA: TGCAGCGTTGGGACAGGGATCGTGCCCGAGCAGTACTTC
J: TRBJ2-7
V: TRBV29-1
size: once
D: TRBD1

CDR3: CASSLGKIDRGPNTEAFF
DNA: TGTGCCAGCAGCTTGGGTAAGATAGACAGGGGGCCGAACACTGAAGCTTTCTTT
J: TRBJ1-1
V: TRBV5-5
size: NA
D: TRBD1

CDR3: CSVDVGAPGETQYF
DNA: TGCAGCGTTGATGTGGGAGCCCCGGGAGAGACCCAGTACTTC
J: TRBJ2-5
V: TRBV29-1
size: few
D: NA

CDR3: CASSQDWLATSGNTIYF
DNA: TGTGCCAGCAGCCAAGATTGGCTGGCCACGTCTGGAAACACCATATATTTT
J: TRBJ1-3
V: TRBV4-2
size: NA
D: NA

CDR3: CASSLRQGMNTEAFF
DNA: TGCGCCAGCAGCCTCCGACAGGGTATGAACACTGAAGCTTTCTTT
J: TRBJ1-1
V: TRBV5-1
size: once
D: TRBD1

CDR3: CASSEEGISPLHF
DNA: TGTGCCAGCAGTGAAGAGGGGATATCACCCCTCCACTTT
J: TRBJ1-6
V: TRBV2
size: NA
D: NA

CDR3: CASSLGQAFGYTF
DNA: TGTGCCAGCAGTTTAGGACAGGCGTTTGGCTACACCTTC
J: TRBJ1-2
V: TRBV27
size: NA
D: TRBD1

CDR3: CASSFGTRHGQETQYF
DNA: TGCGCCAGCAGCTTCGGGACACGACATGGCCAAGAGACCCAGTACTTC
J: TRBJ2-5
V: TRBV5-1
size: NA
D: NA

CDR3: CASSQEGSGQGEKLFF
DNA: TGCGCCAGCAGCCAAGAGGGCTCGGGACAGGGAGAAAAACTGTTTTTT
J: TRBJ1-4
V: TRBV4-1
size: NA
D: TRBD1

CDR3: CASSSHDGGKLFF
DNA: TGTGCCAGCAGCTCCCACGACGGGGGAAAACTGTTTTTT
J: TRBJ1-4
V: TRBV7-2
size: NA
D: NA

CDR3: CAWSSPGFPKLFF
DNA: TGTGCCTGGAGTTCCCCGGGGTTTCCTAAACTGTTTTTT
J: TRBJ1-4
V: TRBV30
size: NA
D: NA

CDR3: CASSLVTGGQPQHF
DNA: TGTGCCAGCAGCTTAGTCACGGGTGGTCAGCCCCAGCATTTT
J: TRBJ1-5
V: TRBV7-8
size: NA
D: NA

CDR3: CASSPLSGNTIYF
DNA: TGTGCCAGCAGCCCACTCTCTGGAAACACCATATATTTT
J: TRBJ1-3
V: TRBV11-2
size: NA
D: NA

CDR3: CASSLQGVQETQYF
DNA: TGTGCCAGCAGCTTACAGGGGGTCCAAGAGACCCAGTACTTC
J: TRBJ2-5
V: TRBV7-9
size: NA
D: TRBD1

CDR3: CASSPPNPYQETQYF
DNA: TGTGCCAGCAGCCCACCTAACCCGTACCAAGAGACCCAGTACTTC
J: TRBJ2-5
V: TRBV7-2
size: NA
D: NA

CDR3: CASSKQGAFSGNTIYF
DNA: TGTGCCAGTAGTAAGCAGGGGGCCTTCTCTGGAAACACCATATATTTT
J: TRBJ1-3
V: TRBV19
size: few
D: TRBD1

CDR3: CASSLASGASSGNTIYF
DNA: TGCGCCAGCAGCTTGGCATCTGGAGCGAGCTCTGGAAACACCATATATTTT
J: TRBJ1-3
V: TRBV5-1
size: NA
D: NA